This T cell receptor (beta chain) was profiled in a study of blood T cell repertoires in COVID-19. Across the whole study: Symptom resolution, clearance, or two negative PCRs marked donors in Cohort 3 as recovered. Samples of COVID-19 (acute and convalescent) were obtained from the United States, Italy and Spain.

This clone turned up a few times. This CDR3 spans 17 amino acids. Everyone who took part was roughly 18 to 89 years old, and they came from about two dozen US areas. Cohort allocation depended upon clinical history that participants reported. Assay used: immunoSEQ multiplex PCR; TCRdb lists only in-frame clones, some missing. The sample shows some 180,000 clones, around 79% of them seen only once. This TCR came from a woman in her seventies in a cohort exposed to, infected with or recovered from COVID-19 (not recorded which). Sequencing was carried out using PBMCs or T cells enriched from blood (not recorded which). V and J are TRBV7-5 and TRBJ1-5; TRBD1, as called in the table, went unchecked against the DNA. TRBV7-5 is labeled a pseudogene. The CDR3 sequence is CARSLYRGPIGNQPQHF. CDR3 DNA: TGTGCCAGAAGCTTATACAGGGGTCCCATAGGCAATCAGCCCCAGCATTTT.